Presented here are 12 T cell receptor beta chains from one specimen sequenced in a study of blood T cell repertoires in COVID-19. Profiled with immunoSEQ multiplex PCR; TCRdb holds only in-frame clones, not every one. In the table there are roughly 150,000 clones, 80% to 90% of which are singletons. Specimen: peripheral blood. These receptors all come from a woman aged 60-75 years with active COVID-19.

This clone was observed a single time. CDR3 DNA: TGTGCCAGCAGTTACTGGGCAGCGGGAATACAAGAGACCCAGTACTTC. Amino acids: CASSYWAAGIQETQYF. V is TRBV6-5 and J is TRBJ2-5, with TRBD2 matching over 7 bases. Germline CDR1 and CDR2: MNHEY and SVGAGI. The CDR3 is 16 amino acids. Trimming at V came to 1 base and at J to 2 bases, leaving 7 bases not matched to a gene.

This chain connects TRBV10-3 to TRBJ1-3, with a weak D call TRBD1 (5 bases). The length of the CDR3 is 15 residues. V was clipped by 0 bases and J by 4 bases, with 10 bases between them. Germline lookup yields CDR1 ENHRY and CDR2 SYGVKD. The CDR3 region is CAISESDSVGNTIYF. CDR3 DNA: TGTGCCATCAGTGAGTCCGACAGCGTCGGAAACACCATATATTTT.

The J gene is TRBJ2-3, the V gene TRBV6-5, with 7 nucleotides matching TRBD1. The CDR3 extends over 14 amino acids. Per germline, CDR1 MNHEY and CDR2 SVGAGI. The V gene end was trimmed by 4 bases and the J gene end by 0 bases; junction bases not matched to a gene: 1. CDR3 protein: CASSWDSSTDTQYF. The CDR3 DNA follows: TGTGCCAGCAGTTGGGACAGTAGCACAGATACGCAGTATTTT.

The chain recombines TRBV11-3 with TRBJ1-5; weak D call: TRBD1 (5 bases). The germline CDR1 and CDR2 sequences are SGHNT and YENEEA. This CDR3 contains 17 residues. Trimming cost V 6 bases and J 2 bases, with 20 bases left between them. The CDR3 sequence is CASRPIGGVGGNQPQHF. The CDR3 DNA reads as TGTGCCAGCAGACCAATCGGAGGGGTCGGAGGCAATCAGCCCCAGCATTTT.

The chain combines TRBV29-1 with TRBJ2-5; TRBD1 aligns across 7 bases. The J segment lost 0 bases and the V segment lost 6 bases, leaving 10 bases of the junction unmatched. Germline CDR1 SQVTM, CDR2 ANQGSEA. The CDR3 sequence is 15 residues long. The DNA for the CDR3 is TGCAGCGTCAGTTTAGGGGGCCAGTACCAAGAGACCCAGTACTTC. This codes for CSVSLGGQYQETQYF.

The chain couples TRBV10-3 to TRBJ1-5; D may be TRBD1 (5 bases). Trimming cost V 3 bases and J 0 bases, with 12 bases left between them. There are 16 residues in the CDR3. Germline values: CDR1 ENHRY, CDR2 SYGVKD. CDR3 loop: CAISDGRGNSNQPQHF. DNA for the CDR3: TGTGCCATCAGTGACGGTCGGGGGAATAGCAATCAGCCCCAGCATTTT.

The chain has TRBV27 and TRBJ2-1, with 9 bases fitting TRBD2. Germline lookup yields CDR1 MNHEY and CDR2 SMNVEV (reference sequence). With V trimmed by 2 bases and J by 4 bases, 9 bases remained unmatched. This CDR3 is built from 17 residues. The chain's CDR3 is CASSLGPPSGMYNEQFF. DNA for the CDR3: TGTGCCAGCAGTTTAGGACCTCCTAGCGGGATGTACAATGAGCAGTTCTTC.

The chain is built from TRBV6-2 or TRBV6-3 and TRBJ2-7, with 12 bases lining up with TRBD2. Germline trimming cut 5 bases from V and 6 bases from J; bases unmatched to any gene: 2. The CDR3 is 13 amino acids. In germline, CDR1 is MNHEY, CDR2 SVGEGT. CDR3: CASSTGLAGEQYF. The CDR3, as DNA: TGTGCCAGCAGTACGGGACTAGCGGGCGAGCAGTACTTC.

This chain connects TRBV7-9 to TRBJ2-5; D remains unclear. The CDR3 is 10 amino acids. CDR1 SEHNR and CDR2 FQNEAQ come from the germline V gene (reference sequence). Trimming left V 5 bases short and J 4 bases short, with 2 bases between. The CDR3 region has the DNA TGTGCCAGCAGCCGAGAGACCCAGTACTTC. Its protein is CASSRETQYF.

This clone was detected once. The rearrangement joins TRBV4-2 to TRBJ2-1; no reliable D call. From germline, CDR1 is LGHNA and CDR2 YNFKEQ. The CDR3 has 14 amino acids. Trimming stripped 1 base from V and 4 bases from J, with 8 bases between. The CDR3 DNA is TGTGCCAGCAGCCAAGGCTCGAGTTACAATGAGCAGTTCTTC. This gives the protein CASSQGSSYNEQFF.

V and J are TRBV7-2 and TRBJ1-1, with TRBD1 matching over 8 bases. Germline V CDR1 and CDR2: SGHTA, FQGNSA. Trimming took 2 bases from V and 0 from J; bases not matched to a gene: 5. The CDR3 covers 16 residues. In nucleotides, the CDR3 is TGTGCCAGCAGCTTATTTGCAGGGGGCTTGAACACTGAAGCTTTCTTT. Translation: CASSLFAGGLNTEAFF. The entire variable domain, with the rest obtained from reference TRBV7-2 and TRBJ1-1, is as follows: GAGVSQSPSNKVTEKGKDVELRCDPISGHTALYWYRQSLGQGLEFLIYFQGNSAPDKSGLPSDRFSAERTGGSVSTLTIQRTQQEDSAVYLCASSLFAGGLNTEAFFGQGTRLTVV.

This chain joins TRBV4-1 and TRBJ2-5; 7 nucleotides line up with TRBD2. V lost 1 base to trimming and J lost 5 bases; unmatched junction nucleotides: 13. Per germline, CDR1 MGHRA and CDR2 YSYEKL. The CDR3 totals 17 residues. The CDR3 loop reads CASSQGAWAGVEETQYF. In DNA form, the CDR3 reads TGCGCCAGCAGCCAAGGTGCCTGGGCGGGAGTTGAGGAGACCCAGTACTTC.